The sequence of this T cell receptor (beta chain) was determined in a study of CD8+ T cells in alopecia areata. Study-level background: Female C3H/HeJ mice aged about 6-11 weeks received skin from roughly 6-13-month-old C3H/HeJ donors with spontaneous alopecia.

The CDR3 loop spans 15 amino acids. The junction had 6 bases not matched to a gene; V was cut back by 5 bases and J by 3 bases. In germline, CDR1 is NSHNY, CDR2 SYGAGN. Cell sorting was performed on pooled cutaneous lymph node cells with CD4, CD8alpha, NKG2D, NKG2ACE and other markers. On this clone: The gene symbols are mouse symbols. The observed sequence ends 4 residues before the CDR3 terminus, with the missing tail filled in from the germline J gene.

The sequencing template was cDNA reverse transcribed from extracted RNA. Sequencing used immunoSEQ multiplex PCR; TCRdb keeps in-frame clones, though not all of them. The data list around 300,000 clones, none observed once; around 1.2% falls to the top ten. The chain combines TRBV13-1 with TRBJ2-7; 12 bases agree with TRBD2. The sequenced sample consisted of CD4+ T cells sorted from a lymph node. The receptor was isolated from a C3H/HeJ mouse with alopecia areata. This mouse strain has H2-k as its MHC haplotype. CDR3 region: CASRSGTGGYYEQYF. CDR3 bases read: TGTGCCAGCAGATCCGGGACTGGGGGGTACTAT.